These 10 T cell receptor beta chains share one sample of origin, sequenced in a study of T cells in women clearing cervical HPV infection. This table comes from immunoSEQ multiplex PCR, and its TCRdb copy is limited to in-frame clones, with some not included. The sample's table shows tens of thousands of clones. The sequencing sample was made of blood buffy coat. The receptors come from a woman aged 18 to 75 with a cervical HPV16 infection that either progressed to CIN3+ or cleared (not recorded which).

Comments on this clone: With the read ending 3 residues before the CDR3 end, the germline J gene is used to fill in that end. The chain links TRBV5-1 to TRBJ1-4, with TRBD1 matching over 12 bases. This CDR3 comprises 15 residues. The trim removed 3 bases at V and 8 bases at J, leaving 5 bases unmatched. CDR1 SGHRS and CDR2 YFSETQ come from the germline V gene. The DNA read from the CDR3 is TGCGCCAGCAGCTCCGGGACAGGGGGCAGAGAAAAA. This gives the protein CASSSGTGGREK. The full CDR3 sequence reads CASSSGTGGREKLFF.

Note on this clone: Read coverage stops 3 residues before the CDR3 terminus; the germline J gene supplies the remainder. The V gene is TRBV6-2 or TRBV6-3, the J gene TRBJ1-2, with D tentatively TRBD1 (5 bases). V lost 5 bases and J 0 bases, leaving 19 bases between the germline ends. The CDR3 has 17 residues. Per germline, CDR1 MNHEY and CDR2 SVGEGT. This CDR3 is CASSRPSGERTNYGYTF. Incomplete CDR3 DNA: TGTGCCAGCAGTAGGCCCTCGGGGGAACGAACTAACTATGGC.

A note on this clone: The read terminates 3 residues ahead of where the CDR3 ends, so the germline J gene completes it. The chain carries TRBV10-1 and TRBJ2-1, with 9 bases aligning to TRBD2. This CDR3 contains 16 residues. After removal of 3 bases from V and 7 bases from J, the junction contained 10 bases not matched to a gene. The germline gives CDR1 WNHNN, CDR2 SYGVQD (reference sequence). The CDR3 spells CASSDTRAGGRNEQFF. CDR3 bases read: TGCGCCAGCAGTGACACTCGGGCGGGAGGGCGGAATGAG.

CDR3 DNA, as far as it was read: TGTGCCAGCAGCCGGACAGGCAATCAGCCG. Protein product: CASSRTGNQP. The CDR3 as a whole reads CASSRTGNQPQYF. The chain couples TRBV7-9 to TRBJ2-3, with TRBD1 matching over 7 bases. The DNA ends 3 residues before the CDR3 does, and the rest of the CDR3 is filled in from the germline J gene. From germline, CDR1 is SEHNR and CDR2 FQNEAQ (reference sequence). CDR3 length: 13 residues.

Worth noting for this clone: The CDR3 end falls 3 residues outside the read, so it is completed with the germline J gene. The chain employs TRBV7-2 and TRBJ2-5; TRBD1 matches 7 bases. This CDR3 has 15 amino acids. CDR1 is SGHTA and CDR2 is FQGNSA in the germline V gene. V trimming: 5 bases; J trimming: 4 bases; junction bases outside the gene matches: 10. The covered CDR3 bases are TGTGCCAGCAGCCCGAGACAGGGTAGGTCAGAGACC. Translated, it gives CASSPRQGRSET. The entire CDR3 reads CASSPRQGRSETQYF.

For this clone: The CDR3 end is not reached by the read, which stops 3 residues before it; the germline J gene fills it in. This chain connects TRBV2 to TRBJ2-3; D gene ambiguous. This CDR3 region has 15 residues. Germline CDR1 SNHLY, CDR2 FYNNEI. CDR3 amino acids: CASSETARGVETQYF. The part of the CDR3 DNA that was read is TGTGCCAGCAGTGAAACCGCGCGCGGCGTAGAGACG.

Turning to this clone: The CDR3 end lies 3 residues beyond the end of the read and is filled in from the germline J gene. V and J are TRBV7-6 and TRBJ1-3; TRBD1 matches 7 bases. Germline CDR1 reads SGHVS; CDR2 reads FNYEAQ. This CDR3 is 15 amino acids long. The CDR3 bases that were read are TGTGCCAGCAGCCCCAGGGACAGCGGCTCGGGCCAC. Translated: CASSPRDSGSGH. The whole CDR3 sequence is CASSPRDSGSGHIYF.

About this clone: With the read ending 3 residues before the CDR3 end, the germline J gene is used to fill in that end. The rearrangement joins TRBV6-2 or TRBV6-3 to TRBJ2-5; perhaps TRBD1 as D (6 bases). V lost 5 bases and J lost 5, with 12 bases in between. The CDR3 spans 13 residues. The germline V gene has CDR1 MNHEY and CDR2 SVGEGT. CDR3 in amino acids: CASSTTGLETQYF. The CDR3 bases that were read are TGTGCCAGCAGTACTACAGGGTTGGAGACC.

About this clone: The CDR3 end falls 3 residues outside the read, so it is completed with the germline J gene. This chain links TRBV7-3 with TRBJ2-2, with 7 bases identical to TRBD1. The CDR3 runs to 18 residues. J was trimmed by 0 bases and V by 5 bases; bases with no gene match: 12. CDR1 and CDR2 (germline): SGHTA, FQGTGA. The CDR3 loop is CASSPRAGQAANTGELFF. The CDR3 DNA, read in part, is TGTGCCAGCAGCCCCCGCGCCGGACAGGCCGCGAACACCGGGGAG.

Notes on this clone: The sequence runs out 3 residues before the end of the CDR3; the remainder is reconstructed from the germline J gene. The V gene is TRBV19, the J gene TRBJ1-6; D gene ambiguous. This CDR3 is 14 amino acids long. Germline V gene data show CDR1 as LNHDA and CDR2 as SQIVND (reference sequence). With 5 bases removed from V and 0 bases from J, the gap between germline ends came to 5 bases. The CDR3 protein is CASSGSSYNSPLHF. CDR3 DNA, as far as it was read: TGTGCCAGTAGTGGTAGCTCCTATAATTCACCC.